The 10 T cell receptor beta chains given below trace back to one sample, sequenced in a study of cytomegalovirus exposure and HLA in healthy donors. Use of 60 Vbeta and 13 Jbeta primers characterized the PCR. Profiled with immunoSEQ multiplex PCR; TCRdb holds only in-frame clones, not every one. Of about 180,000 clones listed, around four fifths are singletons. Sequenced input: PBMCs. Receptors originate from a girl aged 5-17 years in good health and CMV-seropositive.

The chain uses TRBV9 and TRBJ1-3, with D unresolved. Germline assignment: CDR1 SGDLS and CDR2 YYNGEE. CDR3 size: 16 residues. Trimming took off 0 bases at V and 0 bases at J, with 10 bases between the two ends. In DNA, the CDR3 is TGTGCCAGCAGCGTAGACCCGGGGAGCTCTGGAAACACCATATATTTT. Its translation: CASSVDPGSSGNTIYF.

The chain employs TRBV5-1 and TRBJ2-7, with D perhaps TRBD1 (5 bases). Per the germline V gene, CDR1 is SGHRS and CDR2 is YFSETQ. The CDR3 is made up of 14 amino acids. Between the trimmed V and J ends, which lost 0 bases and 2 bases, there was a span of 9 bases. The CDR3 sequence: CASSLEGAAYEQYF. The CDR3 bases are TGCGCCAGCAGCTTGGAAGGGGCAGCCTACGAGCAGTACTTC.

This rearrangement joins TRBV10-3 to TRBJ2-3, with TRBD2 matching 9 bases. Germline lookup yields CDR1 ENHRY and CDR2 SYGVKD. V gave up 6 bases and J gave up 1 base; unmatched junction bases: 5. This CDR3 is 15 amino acids long. The chain's CDR3 is CAIRGGGAGTDTQYF. The CDR3 coding sequence is TGTGCCATCAGAGGCGGGGGGGCCGGCACAGATACGCAGTATTTT.

The rearrangement links TRBV23-1 to TRBJ1-2; a possible D gene is TRBD1 (5 bases). TRBV23-1 is treated as an ORF (open reading frame) with a function not yet certain. V lost 1 base to trimming and J lost 1 base, with 16 bases between them. This CDR3 spans 17 amino acids. In DNA, the CDR3 is TGCGCCAGCAGTCAATTCCCTCACACCGGGGGTAACTATGGCTACACCTTC. This encodes CASSQFPHTGGNYGYTF.

The chain has TRBV2 and TRBJ1-5, with TRBD1 identical over 9 bases. The length of the CDR3 is 15 residues. Germline V gene data show CDR1 as SNHLY and CDR2 as FYNNEI. V shed 4 bases and J 7 bases; nucleotides not matched to a gene: 8. CDR3 in amino acids: CASSAGQGWGQPQHF. The CDR3 DNA is TGTGCCAGCAGTGCGGGACAGGGCTGGGGGCAGCCCCAGCATTTT.

The rearrangement joins TRBV5-4 to TRBJ1-1, with D perhaps TRBD1 (5 bases). CDR1 and CDR2 (germline): SGHNT, YYREEE (reference sequence). Deletions cut 0 bases from V and 8 bases from J, with 11 bases between. This CDR3 comprises 13 residues. CDR3: CASSLERGAEAFF. The CDR3 DNA follows: TGTGCCAGCAGCTTGGAACGCGGGGCGGAAGCTTTCTTT.

The rearrangement links TRBV10-3 to TRBJ2-2, with 12 bases lining up with TRBD1. The CDR3 has 19 residues. From germline, CDR1 is ENHRY and CDR2 SYGVKD. The V segment lost 5 bases and the J segment 7 bases; nucleotides outside the gene matches: 17. The CDR3 DNA reads TGTGCCATCAGTCAACCCGGGACAGGGGGCGTTTGGGATGTCGGGGAGCTGTTTTTT. Translated: CAISQPGTGGVWDVGELFF.

The genes are TRBV7-3 and TRBJ2-5; 9 nucleotides align to TRBD1. The CDR3 spans 15 residues. The V gene's germline CDR1 is SGHTA and CDR2 FQGTGA. V was clipped by 5 bases and J by 6 bases; unmatched bases: 10. DNA for the CDR3: TGTGCCAGCAGCCCCATGCCGGGACAGGGTCAGACCCAGTACTTC. Amino acids: CASSPMPGQGQTQYF.

The chain has TRBV9 and TRBJ1-4; TRBD1 aligns across 8 bases. The CDR3 has 15 amino acids. Per germline, CDR1 SGDLS and CDR2 YYNGEE. With 2 bases clipped from V and 4 bases from J, the junction kept 4 bases outside the gene matches. This chain's CDR3 is CASSVQGAGNEKLFF. In DNA form, the CDR3 reads TGTGCCAGCAGCGTTCAGGGGGCGGGTAATGAAAAACTGTTTTTT. Drawing the rest from reference TRBV9 and TRBJ1-4, the complete variable domain is DSGVTQTPKHLITATGQRVTLRCSPRSGDLSVYWYQQSLDQGLQFLIQYYNGEERAKGNILERFSAQQFPDLHSELNLSSLELGDSALYFCASSVQGAGNEKLFFGSGTQLSVL.

V usage is TRBV7-9 and J usage is TRBJ1-1; the D gene is possibly TRBD1 (6 bases). Trimming left V 3 bases short and J 5 bases short, with 13 bases between. Germline CDR1 SEHNR, CDR2 FQNEAQ (reference sequence). This CDR3 is built from 14 residues. The CDR3 loop is CASSFTGTVTEAFF. The CDR3 bases are TGTGCCAGCAGCTTTACAGGGACGGTAACTGAAGCTTTCTTT. The entire variable domain, with the rest obtained from reference TRBV7-9 and TRBJ1-1, is as follows: DTGVSQNPRHKITKRGQNVTFRCDPISEHNRLYWYRQTLGQGPEFLTYFQNEAQLEKSRLLSDRFSAERPKGSFSTLEIQRTEQGDSAMYLCASSFTGTVTEAFFGQGTRLTVV.